Listed below are T cell receptor beta chains from one sample, sequenced in a study of OX40 agonist ivuxolimab in advanced cancers. Only in-frame clones appear in the TCRdb table, and some are missing; sequencing was by immunoSEQ multiplex PCR. The sample includes 90,000 or so clones, roughly 89% of them seen just once. The material sequenced was CD4+ or CD8+ T cells sorted from blood, taken in a trial of the OX40 agonist ivuxolimab. The receptors were gathered from an adult with an advanced solid tumor such as melanoma, head and neck, liver or kidney cancer. Both conserved end residues are part of each CDR3. D genes are given only for firm matches. Size is stated for part of the rows, as once, few or many counts, or as a class when the clone is expanded.

abundance: once; d_gene: NA; v_gene: TRBV7-2; j_gene: TRBJ1-2; CDR3aa: CASSPTGYGYTF; CDR3nt: TGTGCCAGCAGCCCAACTGGGTATGGCTACACCTTC
abundance: NA; d_gene: NA; v_gene: TRBV6-5; j_gene: TRBJ2-7; CDR3aa: CASSPGVGEQYF; CDR3nt: TGTGCCAGCAGTCCGGGCGTGGGGGAGCAGTACTTC
abundance: once; d_gene: TRBD1; v_gene: TRBV19; j_gene: TRBJ2-7; CDR3aa: CASSPDRGDIEQYF; CDR3nt: TGTGCCAGTAGTCCCGACAGGGGGGACATCGAGCAGTACTTC
abundance: NA; d_gene: TRBD1; v_gene: TRBV6-4; j_gene: TRBJ2-1; CDR3aa: CASSVGTVNNEQFF; CDR3nt: TGTGCCAGCAGTGTCGGGACAGTCAACAATGAGCAGTTCTTC
abundance: NA; d_gene: TRBD2; v_gene: TRBV5-4; j_gene: TRBJ2-7; CDR3aa: CASSPPAGDPPYEQYF; CDR3nt: TGTGCCAGCAGTCCCCCGGCGGGGGATCCCCCCTACGAGCAGTACTTC
abundance: once; d_gene: NA; v_gene: TRBV6-1; j_gene: TRBJ1-1; CDR3aa: CASSTGFTEAFF; CDR3nt: TGTGCCAGCAGCACAGGGTTCACTGAAGCTTTCTTT
abundance: NA; d_gene: TRBD1; v_gene: TRBV5-4; j_gene: TRBJ2-1; CDR3aa: CASSSRQGDNEQFF; CDR3nt: TGTGCCAGCAGCTCCCGACAGGGGGACAATGAGCAGTTCTTC
abundance: NA; d_gene: TRBD2; v_gene: TRBV5-1; j_gene: TRBJ2-2; CDR3aa: CASSMGTSGHTGELFF; CDR3nt: TGCGCCAGCAGCATGGGGACTAGCGGACACACCGGGGAGCTGTTTTTT
abundance: NA; d_gene: TRBD1; v_gene: TRBV4-2; j_gene: TRBJ2-2; CDR3aa: CASSRRQGDTGELFF; CDR3nt: TGTGCCAGCAGCCGCAGACAGGGGGACACCGGGGAGCTGTTTTTT
abundance: NA; d_gene: NA; v_gene: TRBV2; j_gene: TRBJ2-3; CDR3aa: CASSGLGGRDTQYF; CDR3nt: TGTGCCAGCTCGGGACTGGGGGGCCGGGATACGCAGTATTTT
abundance: NA; d_gene: TRBD1; v_gene: TRBV18; j_gene: TRBJ1-1; CDR3aa: CASSPNTGGNTEAFF; CDR3nt: TGTGCCAGCTCACCGAATACAGGGGGTAACACTGAAGCTTTCTTT
abundance: NA; d_gene: NA; v_gene: TRBV6-6; j_gene: TRBJ2-7; CDR3aa: CASRGGTFAYEQYF; CDR3nt: TGTGCCAGCAGGGGAGGGACATTCGCCTACGAGCAGTACTTC
abundance: once; d_gene: NA; v_gene: TRBV28; j_gene: TRBJ2-7; CDR3aa: CASMGDEQYF; CDR3nt: TGTGCCAGCATGGGGGACGAGCAGTACTTC
abundance: NA; d_gene: NA; v_gene: TRBV7-2; j_gene: TRBJ1-1; CDR3aa: CASSLAPRDEAFF; CDR3nt: TGTGCCAGCAGCTTAGCCCCCAGGGATGAAGCTTTCTTT
abundance: NA; d_gene: NA; v_gene: TRBV7-2; j_gene: TRBJ2-7; CDR3aa: CASSLWGSTLSYEQYF; CDR3nt: TGTGCCAGCAGCTTATGGGGATCCACCCTCTCCTACGAGCAGTACTTC
abundance: NA; d_gene: NA; v_gene: TRBV5-6; j_gene: TRBJ1-4; CDR3aa: CASSLVAGDEKLFF; CDR3nt: TGTGCCAGCAGCTTGGTGGCAGGGGATGAAAAACTGTTTTTT
abundance: NA; d_gene: TRBD1; v_gene: TRBV7-9; j_gene: TRBJ1-1; CDR3aa: CASSRQGGSNTEAFF; CDR3nt: TGTGCCAGCAGCCGACAGGGGGGTTCGAACACTGAAGCTTTCTTT
abundance: NA; d_gene: NA; v_gene: TRBV19; j_gene: TRBJ2-1; CDR3aa: CASSREGEIYNEQFF; CDR3nt: TGTGCCAGTAGTAGGGAAGGAGAAATTTACAATGAGCAGTTCTTC
abundance: NA; d_gene: NA; v_gene: TRBV9; j_gene: TRBJ1-2; CDR3aa: CASSAVHRGYTF; CDR3nt: TGTGCCAGCAGCGCTGTCCACAGGGGCTACACCTTC
abundance: NA; d_gene: TRBD2; v_gene: TRBV11-1; j_gene: TRBJ2-1; CDR3aa: CASSSRVAGGDEQFF; CDR3nt: TGTGCCAGCAGCTCCCGGGTAGCGGGAGGCGATGAGCAGTTCTTC
abundance: NA; d_gene: NA; v_gene: TRBV10-3; j_gene: TRBJ2-1; CDR3aa: CAISGAASRNNEQFF; CDR3nt: TGTGCCATCAGTGGGGCAGCGAGCCGGAACAATGAGCAGTTCTTC
abundance: NA; d_gene: TRBD2; v_gene: TRBV5-6; j_gene: TRBJ2-1; CDR3aa: CASSLGLTSGMDNEQFF; CDR3nt: TGTGCCAGCAGCTTGGGTTTGACTAGCGGAATGGACAATGAGCAGTTCTTC
abundance: NA; d_gene: TRBD2; v_gene: TRBV7-3; j_gene: TRBJ2-1; CDR3aa: CASSRSTSGSFDEQFF; CDR3nt: TGTGCCAGCAGTCGATCTACTAGCGGGAGTTTCGATGAGCAGTTCTTC
abundance: once; d_gene: NA; v_gene: TRBV19; j_gene: TRBJ2-7; CDR3aa: CASSIARAYEQYF; CDR3nt: TGTGCCAGTAGTATAGCTCGAGCCTACGAGCAGTACTTC
abundance: few; d_gene: NA; v_gene: TRBV19; j_gene: TRBJ1-4; CDR3aa: CASSISFASRLFF; CDR3nt: TGTGCCAGTAGTATTTCTTTTGCGTCCCGACTGTTTTTT
abundance: once; d_gene: NA; v_gene: TRBV14; j_gene: TRBJ2-3; CDR3aa: CASSPGQSTDTQYF; CDR3nt: TGTGCCAGCAGCCCAGGGCAGTCCACAGATACGCAGTATTTT
abundance: once; d_gene: NA; v_gene: TRBV7-9; j_gene: TRBJ2-2; CDR3aa: CASSQDRNTGELFF; CDR3nt: TGTGCCAGCAGCCAGGACAGGAACACCGGGGAGCTGTTTTTT
abundance: NA; d_gene: TRBD2; v_gene: TRBV18; j_gene: TRBJ2-3; CDR3aa: CASSPRASGISTDTQYF; CDR3nt: TGTGCCAGCTCACCACGGGCTAGCGGGATTAGCACAGATACGCAGTATTTT
abundance: once; d_gene: NA; v_gene: TRBV4-3; j_gene: TRBJ1-6; CDR3aa: CASSQEVREYGPLHF; CDR3nt: TGCGCCAGCAGCCAAGAAGTCAGGGAGTACGGACCCCTCCACTTT